The present T cell receptor (beta chain) was sequenced within a study of cytomegalovirus exposure and HLA in healthy donors (dated by TCRdb to 2017 to 2019). Some background on the complete study: An earlier analysis of some 500 of the donors reported more than 250 Gb of sequence data and 100 million to 130 million unique TCR beta sequences from 150 million to 200 million T cells. An early release that covered approximately 600 HLA-typed donors contained 250 to 350 gigabases of sequencing data and roughly 84 million unique TCR sequences. Of the 350 to 450 genotyped donors, 70% to 90% were placed in the genetic ancestry cluster associated with self-reported Caucasian donors. The aim of the study was to test whether cataloging public T cell receptors could identify signatures of past pathogen exposure. Using immunosequencing, the study profiled T cell repertoires from around 670 subjects and related those repertoires to cytomegalovirus serostatus. A separate validation cohort of about 110 different subjects was used in addition to the 666-subject first cohort. To predict cytomegalovirus infection status, the study brought together high-throughput TCR immunosequencing, statistical association of individual TCRs with disease status, and machine learning. To study patterns of TCR occurrence, a later analysis re-analyzed previously published TCR beta repertoires from hundreds of donors and added high-resolution HLA genotyping. In the later analysis, no new phenotypic data were used to find candidate immune exposures; instead, reliance was placed on TCR beta sequences and their occurrence across donors. An earlier analysis of 587 of the donors used high-throughput TCR beta sequencing to judge whether each TCR beta V gene segment behaved as functional or pseudogenic. Alongside the repertoire data, information on donor age, sex, ethnicity and CMV serostatus was compiled. A later genetic analysis used genome-wide SNP genotypes for 398 of the 666 donors, treating that subset as a discovery cohort. All discovery cohort repertoires had been generated using a single sequencing platform. Class I and class II HLA loci were covered by the typing at four-digit resolution. Typing coverage differed by locus: A, B, C, DRB1 and DQB1 were typed in about 620-640 donors, DQA1 in about 550, DPA1 in 600 to 610, and DPB1 in 450 to 480. Four to six DR-DQ haplotypes were handled as single units for association and clustering because linkage in the cohort was strong. On average, approximately 250,000 unique TCR beta nucleotide sequences were sequenced per donor among about 400 genotyped donors of the cohort, with roughly 19% of those sequences being non-productive. The study at large found these results: Linkage disequilibrium might explain the correlated functional status among segregating V segments, but an unknown experimental factor could not be ruled out. According to a later analysis, most CMV-associated TCR beta chains appeared to be HLA-restricted, and the HLA associations seemed to be driven largely by CMV exposure. The earlier analysis of fewer than 750 of the donors excluded roughly 17 rarely observed V segments, including chromosome 9 orphons, because counts were too low. In a later genetic analysis, a missense DCLRE1C variant was associated with V-gene and J-gene trimming of TCR beta chains, and the association was replicated in an independent cohort. Strong co-occurrence of HLA alleles, especially DR and DQ, made assigning TCR associations to individual alleles difficult. The classifier was reported to diagnose cytomegalovirus status with high specificity and sensitivity in both the original cohort and the validation cohort. A cluster of highly shared sequence variants was judged likely to represent a technical artifact of the sequencing pipeline. A later analysis found that HLA-associated TCR beta chains were more clonally expanded and had lower generation probabilities than equally common non-associated chains. In vitro tests confirmed that three of the cytomegalovirus-associated TCR beta chains recognize cytomegalovirus antigens. In an earlier analysis of some 540 of the donors, most TCR beta V segments appeared in productive rearrangements about 87% or about 30% of the time, broadly matching IMGT annotations. Because HLA typing was unavailable for some donors at each locus, only the typed subset was used in association tests. A later analysis found that TCR association rates varied across HLA loci, with DRB1 alleles showing the most associated TCRs and HLA-C alleles the fewest. While some public TCRs were present in many individuals, most TCR sequences turned up only very rarely across donors. Specific HLA alleles were associated with over 15,000 TCR beta sequences at a false discovery rate of 0.05 in a later analysis. The study gave a list of about 150 TCR beta chains associated with cytomegalovirus. The cohort was sequenced for TCR beta chains only, and without alpha or paired-chain data the features that could be detected were limited. A further reported finding was that TCR beta sequences accurately predicted the HLA-A and HLA-B alleles for most subjects in the first cohort. Several of the top co-occurrence clusters appeared to be linked to parvovirus B19, influenza, CMV and Epstein-Barr virus, according to a later analysis. In a later genetic analysis, fewer N-insertions in productive TCRs were reported among donors in an Asian-associated ancestry cluster than the 666-donor mean. The presence/absence analyses assumed that sequencing depth was roughly uniform across donors, and that assumption may not be true. CMV serostatus was the only immune exposure information available for the cohort. The authors suggested that the approach could potentially be extended to other disease states and immunological phenotypes. Some IMGT-functional V segments, including TRBV6-2 and TRBV6-3, could not be distinguished by the 87-base-pair reads and were therefore excluded.

As concerns this clone: Its antigen specificity is not known. Per-base quality was not reported, and no clone a single base away is much larger than it.

Receptors were amplified or captured by the immunoSEQ multiplex PCR assay. For the multiplex PCR, a mixture combining 60 forward primers for TCR Vbeta segments and 13 reverse primers for TCR Jbeta segments was used. The CDR3 region of rearranged TCR beta genes was amplified from genomic DNA with a multiplex PCR assay. The amplified TCR beta libraries were sequenced on the Illumina HiSeq System as 87-base-pair reads. On the study's bioinformatics: A later analysis tallied about 77 million unique TCR beta chains across the approximately 670 repertoires, and about 12 million of those chains were shared by two or more donors. Raw reads were error-corrected and collapsed into unique sequences with a nearest-neighbor algorithm that merged closely related sequences to remove PCR and sequencing errors. V, D and J gene segments were assigned by aligning CDR3 sequences to IMGT reference sequences. For a sequence to be retained, at least a six-nucleotide match to both a V gene segment and a J gene segment was required. A rearrangement counted as productive if the CDR3 had no stop codons and remained in frame with V and J, and every other rearrangement counted as non-productive. Following IMGT convention, CDR3 was defined as the stretch from the second conserved V-encoded cysteine to the conserved J-encoded phenylalanine. The earlier analysis of 500 to 750 of the donors excluded any sequence lacking an unambiguous match to a single V gene segment. An earlier analysis of several hundred of the donors called V segments functional above 56.7% productive rearrangements and segregating when the between-donor standard deviation exceeded 5%. To diagnose cytomegalovirus status from the catalog of TCR beta chain sequences, a statistical classification framework was built. In a later analysis, TCR nucleotide sequences were compared against IMGT/GENE-DB human TR gene sequences so that V and J genes could be assigned. The TCRdist pipeline was used in a later analysis to assign CDR3 sequences and most-parsimonious VDJ recombination scenarios. A later analysis defined each TCR beta chain by its CDR3 amino acid sequence plus V-gene family, and excluded reads lacking a unique V-gene family. As a way to deal with suspected cross-contamination and a sequencing artifact, a later analysis dropped roughly 620 nucleotide sequences that were highly shared and had low generation probability. For each public chain, a later analysis derived a clonal expansion index from normalized ranks of inferred template counts within each repertoire. In a later analysis, generation probabilities were computed using a VDJ recombination model fitted to out-of-frame rearrangements, and the results were checked against IGoR. In a later analysis, hypergeometric tests were used to score TCR-TCR, TCR-HLA and TCR-CMV co-occurrence, with a repertoire-size bias correction applied to TCR pairs. False discovery rates were estimated in a later analysis by permuting HLA or CMV assignments 20 times. In a later analysis, co-occurring TCRs were grouped with DBSCAN, and TCRdist sequence similarity was added when clustering was performed within HLA-allele-positive subsets. Repertoires with fewer than 30,000 or more than 120,000 public chains were left out of co-occurrence clustering, as were a few repertoires with anomalous nucleotide sharing. This immuneACCESS table, as held by TCRdb, lists in-frame sequences with V and J called but not all clones. Of the missing ones, under half trace to an unresolved V gene in checked studies; the others have no known cause. V and J calls and clone size are as listed in that table; D and trimming were resolved from the DNA. This sample has 220,000 or so clones in its table, and about 77% of those were observed once. The leading ten clones occupy 1.5% to 2% of the sample.

The cohort comprised some 700 healthy bone marrow donors. Cohort members were all nominally healthy when sampled, although unrecorded immune exposures were likely present. The donor was CMV seronegative and belonged to the group of 352 seronegative cohort members. Every donor gave a peripheral blood sample, and the peripheral blood mononuclear cells from that sample were used for TCR beta sequencing. The Qiagen DNeasy Blood Extraction Kit was used to extract genomic DNA from the blood cell samples. Based on the germline V gene, the CDR1 and CDR2 sequences are SGHDT and YYEEEE. The CDR3, cysteine through phenylalanine, is 17 amino acids long. Just CDR3 DNA is preserved here, 51 bases in frame from base 1. V trim: 4 bases; J trim: 2 bases; unmatched bases: 12.

Sample: PBMCs. The chain is assembled from TRBV5-6 and TRBJ1-2; 9 bases in the junction line up with TRBD1. This TCR derives from a woman aged 30 to 39 in good health and CMV-seronegative. The DNA sequence is given as TGTGCCAGCAGCGTACTTTATACGGGGACAGGGAACTATGGCTACACCTTC. It codes for CASSVLYTGTGNYGYTF.